This record looks at one T cell receptor (beta chain) sequence and its context. Its antigen is not yet known. Per-nucleotide qualities are absent, and no much larger clonotype sits a single base away. The sample originates from a study of T cells in Graves' hyperthyroidism and ophthalmopathy (dated by TCRdb to about 2019). With respect to the entire study: Peripheral blood was collected at initial diagnosis, before any treatment. Thyroid tissue and blood T-cell repertoires from six or seven Graves' hyperthyroidism patients were also compared in the study. To identify distinguishing TCR V-J signatures, a discovery cohort of some 99 patients was used, comprising 40 to 45 with Graves' ophthalmopathy and some 60 with stable Graves' hyperthyroidism. An independent validation cohort of about 19 hyperthyroidism patients and some 15 patients who later progressed to ophthalmopathy tested prospective prediction of ophthalmopathy. The paper describes TCR Vbeta CDR3 sequencing of 120 to 150 peripheral blood samples, made up of fewer than 50 ophthalmopathy patients, some 76 hyperthyroidism patients and approximately 17 progressor patients. The approximately 100 discovery patients were randomly split 7:3 into training and test sets. Following sampling, methimazole starting at 30 mg daily was given to hyperthyroidism patients, and high-dose intravenous methylprednisolone was given to ophthalmopathy patients. The study at large found these results: In validation, the model predicted progression to ophthalmopathy a median of roughly six months before onset, with about 67% sensitivity and roughly 77% specificity. Sample size was not statistically predetermined, and investigators were not blinded to group allocation. Blood samples also contained most of the expanded thyroid clonotypes (frequency above 0.001), which suggests that blood repertoires may reflect thyroid immune responses. In cross-validation, a model built on a 13 V-J signature told ophthalmopathy apart from stable hyperthyroidism with roughly 87% sensitivity and around 84% specificity, and in testing the same model reached 80%/75%.

The hyperthyroidism patients were between 18 and 65 years old and newly diagnosed, with a disease duration of less than 2 months. Any patient with an uncontrolled infection, another autoimmune disease, pregnancy or lactation was excluded. Diagnoses relied on clinical symptoms, serum thyroxine and TRAb, thyroid ultrasound and orbital computed tomography. Blood from progressor patients was collected at the time of first diagnosis with hyperthyroidism, before any ophthalmopathy symptoms had appeared. PBMCs were isolated from more than 9 ml of fresh peripheral blood by Ficoll-Paque density gradient centrifugation. Progressor patients were first diagnosed with Graves' hyperthyroidism and then developed ophthalmopathy during follow-up. Total RNA was extracted with Trizol reagent, and quality was checked on an Agilent 2100 Bioanalyzer. The germline V gene yields SGHRS for CDR1 and YFSETQ for CDR2. The V end loses 1 base and the J end loses 0 bases, and a stretch of 14 bases separates them. CDR3 length: 16 amino acids, cysteine to phenylalanine. The retained sequence is limited to the CDR3, 48 bases, with the frame set at the first base.

Amplification of TCR beta CDR3 regions was carried out from RNA transcripts. The TCR CDR3 was subjected to a first round of RT-PCR using the HTBI primer set and the Qiagen OneStep RT-PCR kit. Libraries were constructed in a second round of multiplex PCR, after which size selection and purification were performed. The libraries were sequenced on an Illumina HiSeq2000 using paired-end 100 bp reads. Processing in the source paper ran as follows. SOAPnuke was used to process the raw data, throwing out any read that contained adapters or uncalled bases, had a mean Phred below 15, or lacked an exact constant-primer or identifier match. COPE v1.2.5 was used to merge the high-quality paired reads, and each unique nucleotide sequence was defined as a clonotype. Clonotypes were aligned to IMGT TRBV, TRBD and TRBJ reference segments using MiTCR v1.1. The analysis was restricted to V-J combinations with a frequency above 0.0001, which together covered 99.2% of the repertoires. The TCS score was defined as F50 (clonal expansion) divided by E x V (chaos), with BLOSUM62-based TCRdist calculated between CDR3 peptides within each V-J. Welch's t-statistics and random forest reduced several hundred V-J features to 13, which were used in a naive Bayes classifier (R e1071). Starting from the raw public reads, TCRdb applied fastp trimming at Q25, assembled clones with MiXCR and retained in-frame beta chains. Identical CDR3 proteins give one entry, which carries the most common genes and DNA. The V and J calls were determined by TCRdb, not by the authors. For this sample there are approximately 370,000 distinct CDR3 sequences; roughly 15% appear just once. About a third of the sample is in the top ten clones.

The specimen was blood. The receptor chain draws on TRBV5-1 and TRBJ2-7, with an unclear D gene assignment. This sequence was found in a woman in her 30s with Graves' hyperthyroidism that later progressed to Graves' ophthalmopathy. At the DNA level, the sequence is TGCGCCAGCAGCTTGACAGTTGCTTTCCCCTCCTACGAGCAGTACTTC. Translation gives CASSLTVAFPSYEQYF.